Each of the 32 T cell receptor beta chains below was sequenced from the same sample in a study of T cell changes during pregnancy in multiple sclerosis. The method was immunoSEQ multiplex PCR; TCRdb's version includes in-frame clones alone and lacks a portion of them. This table has 25,000 to 40,000 clones, about nine tenths appearing once. Sequenced here: CD8+ T cells from peripheral blood mononuclear cells, sampled in the second trimester of pregnancy. These TCRs come from a female donor in good health, enrolled as a control in a pregnancy study.

The chain is built from TRBV27 and TRBJ2-6; D ambiguous. Deletions cut 7 bases from V and 2 bases from J, with 6 bases between. CDR1 is MNHEY, CDR2 SMNVEV, per germline (reference sequence). The CDR3 is made up of 13 amino acids. CDR3 protein: CASTRAGANVLTF. The DNA of the CDR3 is TGTGCCAGCACCCGAGCTGGGGCCAACGTCCTGACTTTC. The variable domain in full, with the rest retrieved from reference TRBV27 and TRBJ2-6, is EAQVTQNPRYLITVTGKKLTVTCSQNMNHEYMSWYRQDPGLGLRQIYYSMNVEVTDKGDVPEGYKVSRKEKRNFPLILESPSPNQTSLYFCASTRAGANVLTFGAGSRLTVL.

The V and J genes are TRBV11-3 and TRBJ2-3; 8 nucleotides line up with TRBD1. The V gene's germline CDR1 is SGHNT and CDR2 YENEEA. CDR3 length: 17 amino acids. Unmatched junction bases numbered 14, after V lost 4 bases and J lost 5 bases. The CDR3 nucleotides read TGTGCCAGCAGCTCCTGGGGCCGGACAGGGCATCTAGATACGCAGTATTTT. Protein sequence: CASSSWGRTGHLDTQYF.

This chain joins TRBV9 and TRBJ2-5; the match to TRBD2 covers 11 bases. The CDR3 is 19 amino acids. CDR1 is SGDLS and CDR2 is YYNGEE in the germline V gene. Trimming took 3 bases from V and 4 from J; bases not matched to a gene: 17. The CDR3 sequence: CASSDPLGTSGGLGETQYF. Here the CDR3 DNA reads TGTGCCAGCAGCGACCCCCTCGGGACTAGCGGAGGCCTTGGAGAGACCCAGTACTTC.

This clone was picked up one time. V usage is TRBV5-1 and J usage is TRBJ1-4; D possibly corresponds to TRBD1 (5 bases). This CDR3 region has 15 residues. The V and J ends lost 6 bases and 4 bases respectively, with 16 bases between them. Germline V gives CDR1 SGHRS, CDR2 YFSETQ. The CDR3 region has the DNA TGCGCCAGCACCCTCCGGGGGAGGGGTAATGAAAAACTGTTTTTT. It yields the protein CASTLRGRGNEKLFF.

This chain connects TRBV27 to TRBJ1-5; 10 nucleotides agree with TRBD1. J was trimmed by 1 base and V by 6 bases; bases with no gene match: 3. CDR3 length equals 15 residues. The germline V gene has CDR1 MNHEY and CDR2 SMNVEV (reference sequence). This CDR3 reads CASRLGQGSNQPQHF. Written as DNA, the CDR3 is TGTGCCAGCAGATTGGGACAGGGGAGCAATCAGCCCCAGCATTTT.

J is TRBJ2-5 and V is TRBV5-1; 9 bases fit TRBD1. Trimming cost V 4 bases and J 5 bases; bases outside gene matches: 12. The CDR3 totals 16 residues. CDR1 SGHRS and CDR2 YFSETQ come from the germline V gene. The CDR3 region is CASSAHDWTGEETQYF. CDR3 bases: TGCGCCAGCAGCGCGCACGATTGGACAGGGGAGGAGACCCAGTACTTC. Drawing the rest from reference TRBV5-1 and TRBJ2-5, the complete variable domain is KAGVTQTPRYLIKTRGQQVTLSCSPISGHRSVSWYQQTPGQGLQFLFEYFSETQRNKGNFPGRFSGRQFSNSRSEMNVSTLELGDSALYLCASSAHDWTGEETQYFGPGTRLLVL.

Concerning this clone: The identical CDR3 is also encoded by other nucleotide sequences in the sample. The chain is built from TRBV7-3 and TRBJ2-3; possibly TRBD2 for D (5 bases). The V gene lost 1 base and the J gene lost 0 bases, with 8 bases spanning the gap. Germline assignment: CDR1 SGHTA and CDR2 FQGTGA. The CDR3 runs 15 residues. The CDR3 protein is CASSLMSGSTDTQYF. CDR3 DNA sequence: TGTGCCAGCAGCTTAATGTCGGGGAGCACAGATACGCAGTATTTT.

The V and J genes are TRBV21-1 and TRBJ2-7; the table's D gene call, TRBD1, was not cross checked with the DNA. TRBV21-1 corresponds to a pseudogene. The CDR3 extends over 14 amino acids. DNA of the CDR3: TGTGCCAGCAGCACAAGGACAGGGGGCGAGGAGCAGTACTTC. Its protein is CASSTRTGGEEQYF.

This chain connects TRBV11-1 to TRBJ2-1; D ambiguous. Germline-derived CDR1 and CDR2 are SGHAT and FQDESV (reference sequence). The V gene lost 1 base and the J gene lost 1 base, with 11 bases spanning the gap. The CDR3 contains 16 residues. The CDR3 reads CASSLVASFSYNEQFF. In DNA, the CDR3 is TGTGCCAGCAGCTTAGTGGCCTCTTTTTCCTACAATGAGCAGTTCTTC.

The chain is built from TRBV7-9 and TRBJ1-2; weak D call: TRBD1 (5 bases). Trimming removed 6 bases from V and 4 bases from J, with 12 bases in between. The CDR3 is 13 amino acids. In germline, CDR1 is SEHNR, CDR2 FQNEAQ (reference sequence). CDR3 in amino acids: CASRLGGSYGYTF. CDR3 sequence (DNA): TGTGCCAGCAGACTTGGGGGGTCCTATGGCTACACCTTC.

The V call is TRBV9, the J call TRBJ1-3; TRBD1 matches at 7 bases. V was clipped by 3 bases and J by 3 bases; unmatched bases: 6. Germline V gene sequence: CDR1 SGDLS, CDR2 YYNGEE. The CDR3 is 15 amino acids. CDR3 nucleotide sequence: TGTGCCAGCAGCGGGGGGACAGCCCTTGGAAACACCATATATTTT. Translating it yields CASSGGTALGNTIYF.

V and J are TRBV5-6 and TRBJ2-2, with TRBD2 matching over 9 bases. This CDR3 has 16 amino acids. Unmatched junction bases numbered 6, after V lost 0 bases and J lost 6 bases. Germline lookup yields CDR1 SGHDT and CDR2 YYEEEE. The CDR3 region has the DNA TGTGCCAGCAGCTTGGGCCTAGCGGGGAGCCCCGGGGAGCTGTTTTTT. Its protein product is CASSLGLAGSPGELFF.

The V and J genes are TRBV5-6 and TRBJ2-1; perhaps TRBD1 as D (5 bases). Trimming stripped 5 bases from V and 2 bases from J, with 14 bases between. This CDR3 contains 15 residues. Per the germline V gene, CDR1 is SGHDT and CDR2 is YYEEEE. Here the CDR3 DNA reads TGTGCCAGCAGTTTCGACAGAACCGCCTACAATGAGCAGTTCTTC. This codes for CASSFDRTAYNEQFF.

The chain carries TRBV2 and TRBJ2-1; D ambiguous. Trimming left V 3 bases short and J 6 bases short, with 18 bases between. In germline, CDR1 is SNHLY, CDR2 FYNNEI. There are 16 residues in the CDR3. The CDR3 reads CASSEVAEPPFNEQFF. The CDR3 nucleotides read TGTGCCAGCAGTGAGGTAGCCGAGCCCCCCTTCAATGAGCAGTTCTTC.

As regards this clone: Different DNA sequences within this sample yield the same CDR3. The V call is TRBV4-2, the J call TRBJ1-1, with D hard to call. Trimming removed 6 bases at V and 0 bases at J, with 11 bases between. CDR1 is LGHNA, CDR2 YNFKEQ, per germline. The CDR3 runs to 14 residues. In nucleotides, the CDR3 is TGTGCCAGCAGTCAAAGTAGAATGAACACTGAAGCTTTCTTT. This encodes CASSQSRMNTEAFF.

The chain links TRBV7-3 to TRBJ2-1; TRBD2 matches at 7 bases. From germline, CDR1 is SGHTA and CDR2 FQGTGA. J was trimmed by 5 bases and V by 4 bases; bases with no gene match: 8. CDR3 length equals 15 residues. The CDR3 protein is CASSSIGGRDNEQFF. CDR3 DNA sequence: TGTGCCAGCAGCTCCATAGGAGGGAGGGACAATGAGCAGTTCTTC.

V is TRBV4-1 and J is TRBJ2-1; 7 nucleotides match TRBD1. This CDR3 contains 12 residues. After removal of 6 bases from V and 9 bases from J, the junction contained 5 bases not matched to a gene. CDR1 is MGHRA and CDR2 is YSYEKL in the germline V gene. CDR3 in DNA: TGCGCCAGCAGTCCACAGGGGTTTGAGCAGTTCTTC. Residues: CASSPQGFEQFF.

CDR3 sequence: CASSQRWGGAVYNEQFF. The CDR3 DNA follows: TGCGCCAGCAGCCAACGCTGGGGGGGGGCTGTCTACAATGAGCAGTTCTTC. The V gene is TRBV4-3, the J gene TRBJ2-1; D is possibly TRBD2 (7 bases). Germline V gives CDR1 LGHNA, CDR2 YSLEER. Trimming cost V 2 bases and J 3 bases, with 17 bases left between them. CDR3 size: 17 residues.

V is TRBV7-8 and J is TRBJ2-2, with D possibly being TRBD1 (8 bases). Trimming removed 2 bases at V and 3 bases at J, with 13 bases between. The CDR3 is made up of 16 amino acids. The germline V gene encodes CDR1 SGHVS and CDR2 FQNEAQ. In DNA form, the CDR3 reads TGTGCCAGCAGCTTAACAGGGGGGGCGGACACCGGGGAGCTGTTTTTT. Amino acid sequence: CASSLTGGADTGELFF. The whole variable domain, filled in from reference TRBV7-8 and TRBJ2-2, reads GAGVSQSPRYKVAKRGQDVALRCDPISGHVSLFWYQQALGQGPEFLTYFQNEAQLDKSGLPSDRFFAERPEGSVSTLKIQRTQQEDSAVYLCASSLTGGADTGELFFGEGSRLTVL.

The chain couples TRBV27 to TRBJ1-6; D is unresolved. CDR1 is MNHEY and CDR2 is SMNVEV in the germline V gene (reference sequence). There are 15 residues in the CDR3. V was trimmed by 5 bases and J by 7 bases, leaving 15 bases between them. The CDR3 region has the DNA TGTGCCAGCAGTCTACGTGACATCCAAAATTCACCCCTCCACTTT. It translates to CASSLRDIQNSPLHF.

V gene TRBV27 combines with J gene TRBJ2-7; 12 bases agree with TRBD2. V was clipped by 3 bases and J by 4 bases; unmatched bases: 1. CDR3 length: 14 residues. The germline V gene encodes CDR1 MNHEY and CDR2 SMNVEV (reference sequence). The CDR3 region is CASSFGTSGYEQYF. The CDR3 nucleotides are TGTGCCAGCAGTTTTGGGACTAGCGGGTACGAGCAGTACTTC.

The V gene is TRBV7-9, the J gene TRBJ2-3, with D possibly matching TRBD2 (6 bases). Germline lookup yields CDR1 SEHNR and CDR2 FQNEAQ (reference sequence). Trimming shortened V by 3 bases and J by 5 bases, and 12 bases separated the two germline ends. The CDR3 contains 14 residues. The DNA for the CDR3 is TGTGCCAGCAGCTTCACCGGGGGTGTAGATACGCAGTATTTT. Translated: CASSFTGGVDTQYF. Full variable domain (rest looked up from reference TRBV7-9 and TRBJ2-3): DTGVSQNPRHKITKRGQNVTFRCDPISEHNRLYWYRQTLGQGPEFLTYFQNEAQLEKSRLLSDRFSAERPKGSFSTLEIQRTEQGDSAMYLCASSFTGGVDTQYFGPGTRLTVL.

The chain joins TRBV19 to TRBJ2-7, with 9 bases identical to TRBD1. Germline V gives CDR1 LNHDA, CDR2 SQIVND (reference sequence). The CDR3 consists of 15 residues. Unmatched junction bases numbered 12, after V lost 7 bases and J lost 5 bases. In DNA form, the CDR3 reads TGTGCCAGTACTACCCCGGGACAGGGCGGGAACGAGCAGTACTTC. Its protein is CASTTPGQGGNEQYF.

The chain employs TRBV27 and TRBJ1-2; 7 bases align to TRBD1. CDR1 and CDR2 from the germline V gene are MNHEY and SMNVEV (reference sequence). The CDR3 consists of 14 residues. The V segment lost 5 bases and the J segment 2 bases; nucleotides outside the gene matches: 5. The CDR3 nucleotides read TGTGCCAGCAGTCCTGACAGGGTAAACTATGGCTACACCTTC. The encoded protein is CASSPDRVNYGYTF.

This clone was recorded only once. V and J are TRBV27 and TRBJ1-1, with TRBD1 as a possible D gene (6 bases). Trimming shortened V by 9 bases and J by 1 base, and 9 bases separated the two germline ends. Looked up from germline, CDR1 is MNHEY and CDR2 is SMNVEV (reference sequence). This CDR3 is built from 12 residues. This chain's CDR3 is CASKQGNTEAFF. The DNA for the CDR3 is TGTGCCAGTAAACAGGGGAACACTGAAGCTTTCTTT.

The chain links TRBV2 to TRBJ2-2; 10 bases are shared with TRBD2. CDR1 and CDR2 from the germline V gene are SNHLY and FYNNEI. V shed 3 bases, J shed 6 bases, and the junction held 7 bases outside the gene matches. This CDR3 has 16 amino acids. This CDR3 reads CASSESGGGLAGELFF. The DNA of the CDR3 is TGTGCCAGCAGTGAGAGCGGGGGGGGATTGGCCGGGGAGCTGTTTTTT.

V usage is TRBV30 and J usage is TRBJ1-5; 10 nucleotides line up with TRBD1. V was pared by 2 bases and J by 7 bases, with 5 bases of the junction left unmatched. The germline gives CDR1 GTSNPN, CDR2 SVGIG (reference sequence). The CDR3 length is 14 residues. This CDR3 reads CAWSWGQGYQPQHF. The CDR3 coding sequence is TGTGCCTGGAGTTGGGGACAGGGGTACCAGCCCCAGCATTTT.

This sequence joins TRBV2 and TRBJ2-2; possible D gene TRBD1, 6 bases. The germline V gene has CDR1 SNHLY and CDR2 FYNNEI. V lost 5 bases and J 6 bases, leaving 22 bases between the germline ends. The length of the CDR3 is 17 residues. CDR3 sequence reads: CASSPRVAGVGPGELFF. The DNA of the CDR3 is TGTGCCAGCAGTCCCAGAGTGGCAGGGGTCGGCCCCGGGGAGCTGTTTTTT.

V gene TRBV6-4 combines with J gene TRBJ2-7; 9 bases are a match to TRBD1. This CDR3 has 14 residues. Germline values: CDR1 MRHNA, CDR2 SNTAGT. V trimming: 5 bases; J trimming: 3 bases; junction bases outside the gene matches: 5. This chain's CDR3 is CASSPGQGLYEQYF. CDR3 in DNA: TGTGCCAGCAGTCCGGGACAGGGACTCTACGAGCAGTACTTC.

V and J are TRBV4-1 and TRBJ2-1, with D tentatively TRBD1 (7 bases). Germline V gene sequence: CDR1 MGHRA, CDR2 YSYEKL. Trimming left V 7 bases short and J 6 bases short, with 16 bases between. This CDR3 contains 14 residues. CDR3 bases: TGCGCCAGCAAAGGAGGGGGCGGGCTCAATGAGCAGTTCTTC. It translates to CASKGGGGLNEQFF.

V usage is TRBV30 and J usage is TRBJ2-5, with D perhaps matching TRBD2 (5 bases). This CDR3 region has 13 residues. Trimming stripped 0 bases from V and 0 bases from J, with 5 bases between. The germline gives CDR1 GTSNPN, CDR2 SVGIG (reference sequence). The CDR3 protein is CAWSVGNQETQYF. Here the CDR3 DNA reads TGTGCCTGGAGTGTCGGGAACCAAGAGACCCAGTACTTC.

The CDR3 coding sequence is TGCGCCAGCAGCTTGGAACGGACAGGCACCTATGGCTACACCTTC. This codes for CASSLERTGTYGYTF. This chain joins TRBV5-1 and TRBJ1-2, with 7 bases that match TRBD1. CDR1 and CDR2 from the germline V gene are SGHRS and YFSETQ. This CDR3 contains 15 residues. Trimming took 0 bases from V and 4 from J; bases not matched to a gene: 6.